This entry lists 8 T cell receptor beta chains sequenced from one sample in a study of radiotherapy plus CTLA-4 blockade in lung cancer. Produced via immunoSEQ multiplex PCR; TCRdb's table is partial and in-frame only. Of roughly 120,000 clones in the sample, about four fifths were seen once. Sequences were derived from peripheral blood, sampled from a patient treated with radiotherapy plus ipilimumab. The source is a human donor with non-small cell lung cancer who had a partial response to radiotherapy plus ipilimumab.

V is TRBV6-4 and J is TRBJ2-5, with 9 nucleotides matching TRBD1. The J segment lost 5 bases and the V segment lost 6 bases, leaving 13 bases of the junction unmatched. Looked up from germline, CDR1 is MRHNA and CDR2 is SNTAGT. The CDR3 length is 16 residues. CDR3 in amino acids: CASSEGTGTGFETQYF. Here the CDR3 DNA reads TGTGCCAGCAGCGAAGGGACCGGGACAGGGTTTGAGACCCAGTACTTC.

V is TRBV5-1 and J is TRBJ2-5; TRBD1 agrees at 7 bases. The last part of the DNA fits TRBJ2-7 better; the J call may be wrong. CDR1 SGHRS and CDR2 YFSETQ come from the germline V gene. This CDR3 spans 16 amino acids. CDR3 DNA sequence: TGCGCCAGCAGCTTGGGGGGACAGTTTCCCTCCTACGAGCAGTACTTC. It yields the protein CASSLGGQFPSYEQYF.

On this clone: The junction departs from the called germline gene at one end, perhaps through a read error. Other DNA sequences from this sample encode an identical CDR3 as well. The J gene is TRBJ2-5, the V gene TRBV7-7; 13 nucleotides line up with TRBD2. Germline loops: CDR1 SSHAT, CDR2 FNYEAQ (reference sequence). The CDR3 is made up of 16 amino acids. CDR3 nucleotides: TGTGCTAGCAGCCCGGGACTAGCGGGATCGCAAGAGACCCAGTACTTC. As protein: CASSPGLAGSQETQYF.

This rearrangement joins TRBV27 to TRBJ2-3; D might be TRBD2 (5 bases). CDR3 length: 16 residues. CDR1 is MNHEY, CDR2 SMNVEV, per germline (reference sequence). V was cut by 6 bases and J by 4 bases, with 20 bases left in between. The chain's CDR3 is CASRPGKPRVPDTQYF. The CDR3 DNA reads as TGTGCCAGCAGACCGGGGAAACCCCGAGTCCCAGATACGCAGTATTTT.

This clone has at least ten counts. The gene calls are TRBV18 and TRBJ2-5; D is unclear. Germline CDR1 KGHSH, CDR2 LQKENI. CDR3 length equals 14 residues. Trimming pared 0 bases from V and 4 bases from J, leaving 9 bases between. The CDR3 is CASSPPTNRETQYF. Here the CDR3 DNA reads TGTGCCAGCTCACCACCGACAAACCGAGAGACCCAGTACTTC.

The V gene is TRBV28, the J gene TRBJ1-2; D unclear. The CDR3 runs 14 residues. The germline gives CDR1 MDHEN, CDR2 SYDVKM. The V end was cut by 5 bases, the J end by 0 bases, with 10 bases between. The CDR3 region has the DNA TGTGCCAGCAGTGCCCGGGTAACTAACTATGGCTACACCTTC. Protein product: CASSARVTNYGYTF.

The chain carries TRBV7-2 and TRBJ2-5; 7 nucleotides agree with TRBD1. The CDR3 totals 15 residues. V shed 0 bases, J shed 5 bases, and the junction held 6 bases outside the gene matches. Germline CDR1 reads SGHTA; CDR2 reads FQGNSA. The CDR3 sequence is CASSLAKGARETQYF. CDR3 bases: TGTGCCAGCAGCTTAGCTAAGGGGGCGCGGGAGACCCAGTACTTC.

The chain combines TRBV6-1 with TRBJ2-7; tentatively, D is TRBD2 (5 bases). Germline V CDR1 and CDR2: MNHNS, SASEGT. This CDR3 has 13 residues. The V end was cut by 8 bases, the J end by 6 bases, with 17 bases between. CDR3 protein: CASGGLSLGEQYV. CDR3 nucleotide sequence: TGTGCCAGCGGCGGACTGAGCCTTGGCGAGCAGTACGTC.